This T cell receptor (beta chain) was documented in a study of CD8 T cells in ankylosing spondylitis. Looked up from germline, CDR1 is LNHNV and CDR2 is YYDKDF (reference sequence). The CDR3 loop spans 20 amino acids. Losses at the gene ends were 0 bases for V and 0 bases for J; bases not matched to a gene: 10. Quantitative barcoded 5'-RACE was used to prepare TCR beta libraries. TCRdb re-called the 5' RACE reads through MiXCR, storing one row per CDR3 protein. The table lists 100,000 or so distinct CDR3 sequences, around 24% of them singletons. Study outcomes and limitations: Earlier work had already found some motif variants in reactive arthritis synovial fluid and blood. Within peripheral blood, clones linked to disease were CD8+ and relatively rare. Significant enrichment of disease-linked clones was reportedly seen in matched ankylosing spondylitis synovial fluid.

This clonotype has a handful of counts. The antigen is unknown. This TCR derives from a male donor with ankylosing spondylitis. Sequencing was carried out using synovial fluid, either unsorted or a sorted T cell fraction (not recorded which). The V gene is TRBV15, the J gene TRBJ2-1, with 11 bases that match TRBD2. CDR3 protein: CATSRELAGDPLSSYNEQFF. The CDR3 DNA sequence: TGTGCCACCAGCAGAGAACTAGCGGGGGACCCTCTGAGCTCCTACAATGAGCAGTTCTTC.